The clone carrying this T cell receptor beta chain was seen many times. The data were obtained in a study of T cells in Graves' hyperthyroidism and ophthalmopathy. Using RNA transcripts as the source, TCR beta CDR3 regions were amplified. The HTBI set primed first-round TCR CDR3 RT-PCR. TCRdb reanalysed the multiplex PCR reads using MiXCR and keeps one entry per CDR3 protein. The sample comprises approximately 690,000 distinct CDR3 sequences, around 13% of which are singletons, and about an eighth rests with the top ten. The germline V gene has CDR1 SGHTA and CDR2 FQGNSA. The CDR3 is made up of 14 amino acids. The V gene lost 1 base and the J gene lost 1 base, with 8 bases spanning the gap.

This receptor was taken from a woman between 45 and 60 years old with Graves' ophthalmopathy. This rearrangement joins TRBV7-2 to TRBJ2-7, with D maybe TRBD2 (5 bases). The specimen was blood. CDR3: CASSLVPGSYEQYF. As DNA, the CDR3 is TGTGCCAGCAGCTTAGTTCCGGGATCCTACGAGCAGTACTTC. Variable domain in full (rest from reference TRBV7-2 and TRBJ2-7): GAGVSQSPSNKVTEKGKDVELRCDPISGHTALYWYRQSLGQGLEFLIYFQGNSAPDKSGLPSDRFSAERTGGSVSTLTIQRTQQEDSAVYLCASSLVPGSYEQYFGPGTRLTVT.